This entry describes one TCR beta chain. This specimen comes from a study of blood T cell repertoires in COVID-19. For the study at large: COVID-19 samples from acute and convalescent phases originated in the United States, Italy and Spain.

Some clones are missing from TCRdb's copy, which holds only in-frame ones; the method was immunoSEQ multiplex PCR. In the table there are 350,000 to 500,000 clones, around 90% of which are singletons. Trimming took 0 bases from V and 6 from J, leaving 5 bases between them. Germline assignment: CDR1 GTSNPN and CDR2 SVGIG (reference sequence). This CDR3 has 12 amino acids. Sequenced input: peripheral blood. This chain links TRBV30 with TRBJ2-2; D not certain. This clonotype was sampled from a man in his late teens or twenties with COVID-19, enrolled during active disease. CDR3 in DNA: TGTGCCTGGAGTGTACGAGCCGGGGAGCTGTTTTTT. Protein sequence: CAWSVRAGELFF. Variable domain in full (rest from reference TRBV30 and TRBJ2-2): SQTIHQWPATLVQPVGSPLSLECTVEGTSNPNLYWYRQAAGRGLQLLFYSVGIGQISSEVPQNLSASRPQDRQFILSSKKLLLSDSGFYLCAWSVRAGELFFGEGSRLTVL.